These T cell receptor beta chains were read from a single sample in a study of cytomegalovirus exposure and HLA in healthy donors. The table came from immunoSEQ multiplex PCR; TCRdb's copy has only in-frame clones and leaves some out. The profile covers 130,000 to 150,000 clones, with roughly 83% appearing a single time and 3% to 4% taken by the ten largest. Source material: PBMCs. These TCRs come from a female donor in good health and CMV-seronegative. The CDR3 runs from the conserved cysteine through the conserved F or W. A D gene is named only where the DNA matches it firmly. A row's size may be missing; if present it is once, few, many or a size class.

d_call: NA; clone_size: NA; j_call: TRBJ1-2; v_call: TRBV20-1; cdr3_aa: CSASQGLGYTF; cdr3_nt: TGCAGTGCTAGCCAGGGGCTAGGCTACACCTTC
d_call: TRBD2; clone_size: NA; j_call: TRBJ2-2; v_call: TRBV7-2; cdr3_aa: CASSLDPGLAGAGELFF; cdr3_nt: TGTGCCAGCAGCTTAGATCCCGGACTAGCGGGCGCCGGGGAGCTGTTTTTT
d_call: TRBD1; clone_size: NA; j_call: TRBJ2-3; v_call: TRBV5-1; cdr3_aa: CASSLGGQGGPDTQYF; cdr3_nt: TGCGCCAGCAGCTTGGGGGGACAGGGTGGGCCAGATACGCAGTATTTT
d_call: TRBD2; clone_size: NA; j_call: TRBJ2-2; v_call: TRBV4-3; cdr3_aa: CASSPGLADTGELFF; cdr3_nt: TGCGCCAGCAGCCCCGGACTAGCGGACACCGGGGAGCTGTTTTTT
d_call: NA; clone_size: NA; j_call: TRBJ1-1; v_call: TRBV10-3; cdr3_aa: CAASRGGEDTEAFF; cdr3_nt: TGTGCCGCCTCCCGCGGAGGGGAGGACACTGAAGCTTTCTTT
d_call: NA; clone_size: NA; j_call: TRBJ2-7; v_call: TRBV7-2; cdr3_aa: CASSLADTYYEQYF; cdr3_nt: TGTGCCAGCAGCTTAGCTGACACCTACTACGAGCAGTACTTC
d_call: TRBD2; clone_size: NA; j_call: TRBJ2-1; v_call: TRBV19; cdr3_aa: CASSYRLAANNEQFF; cdr3_nt: TGTGCCAGTAGTTACCGACTAGCGGCCAACAATGAGCAGTTCTTC
d_call: NA; clone_size: NA; j_call: TRBJ1-5; v_call: TRBV6-5; cdr3_aa: CASSYDPGQPQHF; cdr3_nt: TGTGCCAGCAGTTATGACCCGGGTCAGCCCCAGCATTTT
d_call: NA; clone_size: NA; j_call: TRBJ2-3; v_call: TRBV5-1; cdr3_aa: CASSAQGGRQYQYF; cdr3_nt: TGCGCCAGCAGTGCTCAGGGGGGCCGTCAGTACCAGTATTTT
d_call: NA; clone_size: NA; j_call: TRBJ2-7; v_call: TRBV5-1; cdr3_aa: CASSLQPSYEQYF; cdr3_nt: TGCGCCAGCAGCTTACAACCATCCTACGAGCAGTACTTC
d_call: TRBD1; clone_size: NA; j_call: TRBJ1-1; v_call: TRBV19; cdr3_aa: CASADRAENTEAFF; cdr3_nt: TGTGCCAGTGCTGACAGGGCGGAGAACACTGAAGCTTTCTTT
d_call: TRBD1; clone_size: NA; j_call: TRBJ2-7; v_call: TRBV18; cdr3_aa: CASSPGTAVSYEQYF; cdr3_nt: TGTGCCAGCTCACCAGGGACAGCCGTCTCCTACGAGCAGTACTTC
d_call: NA; clone_size: few; j_call: TRBJ2-7; v_call: TRBV5-1; cdr3_aa: CASSFAGPGEQYF; cdr3_nt: TGCGCCAGCAGCTTCGCAGGGCCGGGCGAGCAGTACTTC
d_call: NA; clone_size: NA; j_call: TRBJ2-1; v_call: TRBV7-2; cdr3_aa: CASSNRGGASYNEQFF; cdr3_nt: TGTGCCAGCAGCAATAGGGGGGGGGCTTCCTACAATGAGCAGTTCTTC
d_call: TRBD2; clone_size: NA; j_call: TRBJ2-5; v_call: TRBV7-2; cdr3_aa: CASSFGRGVQETQYF; cdr3_nt: TGTGCCAGCAGCTTTGGACGGGGGGTCCAAGAGACCCAGTACTTC
d_call: NA; clone_size: once; j_call: TRBJ2-1; v_call: TRBV18; cdr3_aa: CASSPVGEAHNEQFF; cdr3_nt: TGTGCCAGCTCACCCGTAGGGGAGGCTCACAATGAGCAGTTCTTC
d_call: NA; clone_size: NA; j_call: TRBJ1-5; v_call: TRBV6-1; cdr3_aa: CASSANRNQPQHF; cdr3_nt: TGTGCCAGCAGTGCTAACAGAAATCAGCCCCAGCATTTT
d_call: TRBD1; clone_size: once; j_call: TRBJ1-4; v_call: TRBV30; cdr3_aa: CAWSAGQPNEKLFF; cdr3_nt: TGTGCCTGGAGTGCGGGACAGCCTAATGAAAAACTGTTTTTT
d_call: TRBD1; clone_size: NA; j_call: TRBJ1-5; v_call: TRBV6-1; cdr3_aa: CASSRDRGLHQPQHF; cdr3_nt: TGTGCCAGCAGTAGGGACAGGGGATTACATCAGCCCCAGCATTTT
d_call: NA; clone_size: NA; j_call: TRBJ1-2; v_call: TRBV7-2; cdr3_aa: CASSLTANYGYTF; cdr3_nt: TGTGCCAGCAGCTTGACAGCTAACTATGGCTACACCTTC
d_call: NA; clone_size: NA; j_call: TRBJ2-1; v_call: TRBV10-3; cdr3_aa: CAISDSYNEQFF; cdr3_nt: TGTGCCATCAGTGACAGCTACAATGAGCAGTTCTTC
d_call: NA; clone_size: NA; j_call: TRBJ1-5; v_call: TRBV7-8; cdr3_aa: CASSYEGRSSQPQHF; cdr3_nt: TGTGCCAGCAGCTACGAGGGCAGGAGTTCTCAGCCCCAGCATTTT
d_call: TRBD2; clone_size: NA; j_call: TRBJ2-1; v_call: TRBV5-6; cdr3_aa: CAGSLISGRANEQFF; cdr3_nt: TGTGCCGGCAGCTTAATTAGCGGGAGGGCCAATGAGCAGTTCTTC
d_call: NA; clone_size: NA; j_call: TRBJ2-6; v_call: TRBV7-9; cdr3_aa: CASSSDRLAGANVLTF; cdr3_nt: TGTGCCAGCAGCTCGGACAGATTAGCTGGGGCCAACGTCCTGACTTTC
d_call: NA; clone_size: NA; j_call: TRBJ2-3; v_call: TRBV14; cdr3_aa: CASSQDLGGRGRTDTQYF; cdr3_nt: TGTGCCAGCAGCCAAGATCTGGGTGGGCGGGGCCGCACAGATACGCAGTATTTT
d_call: NA; clone_size: NA; j_call: TRBJ2-2; v_call: TRBV7-7; cdr3_aa: CASSLGGTGELFF; cdr3_nt: TGTGCTAGCAGCTTAGGAGGGACCGGGGAGCTGTTTTTT
d_call: NA; clone_size: once; j_call: TRBJ1-2; v_call: TRBV4-3; cdr3_aa: CASSQGGGQGHGYTF; cdr3_nt: TGCGCCAGCAGCCAAGGCGGTGGTCAGGGGCATGGCTACACCTTC